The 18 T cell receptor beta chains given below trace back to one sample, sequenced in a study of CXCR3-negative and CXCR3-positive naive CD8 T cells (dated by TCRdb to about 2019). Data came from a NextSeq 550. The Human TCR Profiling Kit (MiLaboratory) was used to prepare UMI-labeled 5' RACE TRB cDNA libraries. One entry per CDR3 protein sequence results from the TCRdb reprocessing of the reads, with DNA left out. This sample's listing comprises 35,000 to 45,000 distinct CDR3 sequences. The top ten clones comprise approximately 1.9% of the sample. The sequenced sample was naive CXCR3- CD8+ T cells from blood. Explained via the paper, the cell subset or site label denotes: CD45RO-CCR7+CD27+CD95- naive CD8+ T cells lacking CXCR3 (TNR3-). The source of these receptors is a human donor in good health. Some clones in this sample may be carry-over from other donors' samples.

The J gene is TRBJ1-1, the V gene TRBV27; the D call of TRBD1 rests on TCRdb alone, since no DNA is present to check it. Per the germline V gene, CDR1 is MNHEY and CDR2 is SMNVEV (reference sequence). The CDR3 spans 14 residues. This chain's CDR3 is CASSSGALNTEAFF.

The CDR3 loop reads CASRPGGGYTEAFF. V usage is TRBV28 and J usage is TRBJ1-1. The CDR3 runs 14 residues. Germline CDR1 reads MDHEN; CDR2 reads SYDVKM.

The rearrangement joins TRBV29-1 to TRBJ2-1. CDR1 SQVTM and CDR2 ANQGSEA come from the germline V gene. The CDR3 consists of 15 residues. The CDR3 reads CSVETSRAQINEQFF.

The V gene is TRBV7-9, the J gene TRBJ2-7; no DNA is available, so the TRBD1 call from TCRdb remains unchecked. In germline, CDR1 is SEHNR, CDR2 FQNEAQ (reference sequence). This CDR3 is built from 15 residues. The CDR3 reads CASSLGFGTVHEQYF.

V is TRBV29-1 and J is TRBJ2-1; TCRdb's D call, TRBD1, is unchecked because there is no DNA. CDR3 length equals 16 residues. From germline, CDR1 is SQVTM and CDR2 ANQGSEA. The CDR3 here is CSVEGRGQGQRNEQFF.

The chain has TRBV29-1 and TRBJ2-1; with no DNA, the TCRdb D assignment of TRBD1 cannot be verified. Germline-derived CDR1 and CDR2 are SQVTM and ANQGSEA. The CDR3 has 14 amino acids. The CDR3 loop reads CSVRGGESSNEQFF.

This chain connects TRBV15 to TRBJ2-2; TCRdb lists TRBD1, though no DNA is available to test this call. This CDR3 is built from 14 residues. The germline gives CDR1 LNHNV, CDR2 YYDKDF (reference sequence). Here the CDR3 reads CATSSRSGDGELFF.

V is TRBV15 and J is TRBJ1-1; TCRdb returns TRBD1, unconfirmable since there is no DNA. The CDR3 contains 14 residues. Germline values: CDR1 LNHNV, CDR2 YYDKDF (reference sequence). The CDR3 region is CATSNDRGGTEAFF.

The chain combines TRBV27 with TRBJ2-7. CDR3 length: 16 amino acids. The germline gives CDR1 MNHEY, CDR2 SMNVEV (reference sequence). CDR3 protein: CASSLLPAGSMDEQYF.

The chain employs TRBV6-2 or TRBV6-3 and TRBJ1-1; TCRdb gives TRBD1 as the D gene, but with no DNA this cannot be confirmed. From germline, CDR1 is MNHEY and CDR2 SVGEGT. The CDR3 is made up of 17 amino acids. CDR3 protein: CASNVYGQGAANTEAFF.

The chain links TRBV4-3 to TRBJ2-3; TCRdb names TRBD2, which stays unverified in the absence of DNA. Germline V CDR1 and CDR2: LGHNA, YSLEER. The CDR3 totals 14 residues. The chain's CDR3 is CASSQDDSGDTQYF.

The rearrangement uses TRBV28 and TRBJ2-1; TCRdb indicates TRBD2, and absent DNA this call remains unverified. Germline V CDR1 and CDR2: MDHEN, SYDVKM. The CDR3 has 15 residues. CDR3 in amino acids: CASSPGLALDNEQFF.

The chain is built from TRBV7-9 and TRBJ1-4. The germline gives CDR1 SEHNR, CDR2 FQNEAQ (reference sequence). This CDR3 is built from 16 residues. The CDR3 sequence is CASSYIDQGVGEKLFF. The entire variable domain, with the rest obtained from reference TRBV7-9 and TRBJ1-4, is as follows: DTGVSQNPRHKITKRGQNVTFRCDPISEHNRLYWYRQTLGQGPEFLTYFQNEAQLEKSRLLSDRFSAERPKGSFSTLEIQRTEQGDSAMYLCASSYIDQGVGEKLFFGSGTQLSVL.

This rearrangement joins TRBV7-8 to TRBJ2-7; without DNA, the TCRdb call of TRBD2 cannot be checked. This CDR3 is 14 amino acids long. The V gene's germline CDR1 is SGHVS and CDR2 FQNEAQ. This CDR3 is CASSPTSGGFEQYF.

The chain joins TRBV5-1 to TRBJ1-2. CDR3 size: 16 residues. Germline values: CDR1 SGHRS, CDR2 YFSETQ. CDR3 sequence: CASSQERQGTPYGYTF.

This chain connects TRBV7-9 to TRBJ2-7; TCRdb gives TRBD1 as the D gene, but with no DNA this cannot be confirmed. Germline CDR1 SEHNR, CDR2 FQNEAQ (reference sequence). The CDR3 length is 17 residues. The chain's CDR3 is CASSSLRTGGFFYEQYF.

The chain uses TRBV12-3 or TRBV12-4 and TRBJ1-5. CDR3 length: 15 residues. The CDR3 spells CAIGLVEVGNQPQHF.

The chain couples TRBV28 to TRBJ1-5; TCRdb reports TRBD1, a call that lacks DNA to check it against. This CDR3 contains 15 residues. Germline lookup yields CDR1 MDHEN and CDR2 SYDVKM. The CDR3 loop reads CASSFPGTENQPQHF.